This T cell receptor (beta chain) originates from a study of graft-versus-host responses after intestinal transplantation. By share, this clone ranks as medium-sized (0.01 to 0.1%). Assay used: immunoSEQ multiplex PCR; TCRdb lists only in-frame clones, some missing. The table shows under 4,500 clones, with about 22% occurring only once. CDR1 is LNHDA, CDR2 SQIVND, per germline (reference sequence). The J segment lost 1 base and the V segment lost 7 bases, leaving 11 bases of the junction unmatched. The CDR3 covers 16 residues. This clonotype originated in a human patient who was an organ donor for intestinal transplantation. The chain couples TRBV19 to TRBJ1-1; 8 bases map to TRBD1. The input for sequencing was alloreactive CD4+ T cells from a mixed lymphocyte reaction culture, taken before transplantation. The sample's subset: CFSE-low proliferating T cells sorted from roughly six-day pre-transplant mixed lymphocyte reaction (GvH or HvG direction). The CDR3 spells CASTVQGARGNTEAFF. The CDR3 DNA reads as TGTGCCAGTACGGTGCAGGGGGCGCGGGGGAACACTGAAGCTTTCTTT.